This T cell receptor (beta chain) was sequenced in a study of regulatory T cells. Overall study findings and caveats: Regulatory T cells showed the strongest V-J pair restriction and V/J gene skewing among patient repertoires. In CD3G-deficient patients, conventional CD4+ T cells were enriched for hydrophobic CDR3 residues at positions 6 and 7.

Trimming cost V 5 bases and J 2 bases, with 10 bases left between them. This CDR3 is 13 amino acids long. From germline, CDR1 is SGHVS and CDR2 FQNEAQ. Autoimmunity was present in every CD3G-deficient patient, worse in two. Patients aged 2 to 39 years had fewer naive T cells. CD4+ T cells were divided by sorting: CD25-high CD127-low Tregs, CD25-low CD127-high conventional cells. The primer mix had 52 TRBV and 13 TRBJ primers. Some clones are missing from TCRdb's copy, which holds only in-frame ones; the method was immunoSEQ multiplex PCR. Altogether tens of thousands of clones are present, approximately 93% being singletons, with the ten largest covering around 0.94%. Regarding this clone: Antigen unknown.

The chain has TRBV7-8 and TRBJ2-7; TRBD2 might be the D (6 bases). What was sequenced was conventional CD4+ T cells sorted from blood. This clonotype was sampled from a child aged 2-15 years with CD3G deficiency. The CDR3: CASSPGEAYEQYF. The CDR3 DNA reads TGTGCCAGCAGCCCCGGGGAGGCCTACGAGCAGTACTTC.